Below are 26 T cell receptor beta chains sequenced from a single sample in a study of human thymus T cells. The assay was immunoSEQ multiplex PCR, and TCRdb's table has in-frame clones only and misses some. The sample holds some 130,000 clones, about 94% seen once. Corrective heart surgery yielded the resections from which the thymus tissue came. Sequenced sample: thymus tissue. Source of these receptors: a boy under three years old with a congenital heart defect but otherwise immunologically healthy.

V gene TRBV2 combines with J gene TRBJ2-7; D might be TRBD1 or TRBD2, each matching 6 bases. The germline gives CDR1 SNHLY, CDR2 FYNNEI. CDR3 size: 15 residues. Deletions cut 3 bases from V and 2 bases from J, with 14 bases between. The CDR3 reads CASSERRGYAYEQYF. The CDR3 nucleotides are TGTGCCAGCAGTGAGAGGAGGGGGTACGCCTACGAGCAGTACTTC.

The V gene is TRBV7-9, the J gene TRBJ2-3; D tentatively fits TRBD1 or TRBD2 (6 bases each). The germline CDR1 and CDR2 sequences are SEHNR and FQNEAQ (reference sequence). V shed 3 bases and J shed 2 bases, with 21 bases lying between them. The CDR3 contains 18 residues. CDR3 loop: CASSFTALQGGLTDTQYF. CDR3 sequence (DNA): TGTGCCAGCAGCTTCACCGCGTTACAGGGAGGACTCACAGATACGCAGTATTTT. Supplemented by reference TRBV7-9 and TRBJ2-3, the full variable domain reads DTGVSQNPRHKITKRGQNVTFRCDPISEHNRLYWYRQTLGQGPEFLTYFQNEAQLEKSRLLSDRFSAERPKGSFSTLEIQRTEQGDSAMYLCASSFTALQGGLTDTQYFGPGTRLTVL.

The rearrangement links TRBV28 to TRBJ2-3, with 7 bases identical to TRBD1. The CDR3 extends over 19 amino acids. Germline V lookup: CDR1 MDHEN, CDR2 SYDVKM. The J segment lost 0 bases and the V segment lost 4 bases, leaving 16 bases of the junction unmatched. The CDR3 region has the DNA TGTGCCAGCAGTTCGGTCCTATCGGGACAGCCTTCTAGCACAGATACGCAGTATTTT. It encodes CASSSVLSGQPSSTDTQYF.

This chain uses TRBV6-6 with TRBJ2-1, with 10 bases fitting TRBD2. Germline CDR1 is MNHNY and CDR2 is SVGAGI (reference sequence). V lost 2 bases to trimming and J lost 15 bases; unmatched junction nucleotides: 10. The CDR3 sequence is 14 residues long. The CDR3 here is CASSYIASGGDVFF. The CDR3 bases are TGTGCCAGCAGTTACATCGCTAGCGGGGGAGATGTGTTCTTC.

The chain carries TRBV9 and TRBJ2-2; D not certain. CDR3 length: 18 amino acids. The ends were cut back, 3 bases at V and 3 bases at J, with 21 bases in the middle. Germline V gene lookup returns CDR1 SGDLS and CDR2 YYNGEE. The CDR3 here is CASSARRARPMDTGELFF. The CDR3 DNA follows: TGTGCCAGCAGCGCCCGCCGCGCGCGGCCCATGGACACCGGGGAGCTGTTTTTT.

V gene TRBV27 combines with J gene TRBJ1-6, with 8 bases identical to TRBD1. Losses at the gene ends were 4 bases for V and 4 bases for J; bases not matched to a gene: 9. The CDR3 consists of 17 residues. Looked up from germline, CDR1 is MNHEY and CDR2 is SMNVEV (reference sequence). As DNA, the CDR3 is TGTGCCAGCAGTTCTCCCGGACAGGGCTTATATAATTCACCCCTCCACTTT. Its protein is CASSSPGQGLYNSPLHF.

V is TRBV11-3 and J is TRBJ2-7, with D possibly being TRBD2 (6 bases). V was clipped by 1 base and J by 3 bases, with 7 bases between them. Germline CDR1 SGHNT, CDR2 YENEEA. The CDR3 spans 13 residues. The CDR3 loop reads CASSLGEVYEQYF. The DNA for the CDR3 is TGTGCCAGCAGCTTAGGGGAGGTCTACGAGCAGTACTTC.

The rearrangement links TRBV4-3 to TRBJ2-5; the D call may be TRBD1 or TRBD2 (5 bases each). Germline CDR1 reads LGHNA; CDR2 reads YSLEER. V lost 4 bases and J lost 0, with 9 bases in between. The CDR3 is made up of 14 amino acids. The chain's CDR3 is CASSLRGHQETQYF. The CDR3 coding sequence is TGCGCCAGCAGCCTTCGGGGCCACCAAGAGACCCAGTACTTC.

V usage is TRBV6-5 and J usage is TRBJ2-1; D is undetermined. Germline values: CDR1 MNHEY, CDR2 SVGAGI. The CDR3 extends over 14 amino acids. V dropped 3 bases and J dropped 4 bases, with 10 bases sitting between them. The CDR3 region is CASSYSASYNEQFF. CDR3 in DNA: TGTGCCAGCAGTTATTCTGCTTCGTACAATGAGCAGTTCTTC.

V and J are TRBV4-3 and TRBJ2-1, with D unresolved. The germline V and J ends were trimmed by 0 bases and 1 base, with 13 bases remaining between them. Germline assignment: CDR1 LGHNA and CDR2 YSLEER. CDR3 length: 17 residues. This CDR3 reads CASSQDQVLQSYNEQFF. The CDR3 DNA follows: TGCGCCAGCAGCCAAGATCAAGTACTCCAATCCTACAATGAGCAGTTCTTC.

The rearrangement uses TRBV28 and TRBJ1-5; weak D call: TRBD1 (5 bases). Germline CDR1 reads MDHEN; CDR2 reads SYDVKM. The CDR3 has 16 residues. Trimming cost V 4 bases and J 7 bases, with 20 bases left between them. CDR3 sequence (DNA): TGTGCCAGCAGTTCCCGGCCGGGGGGGTTGGGGCAGCCCCAGCATTTT. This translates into CASSSRPGGLGQPQHF.

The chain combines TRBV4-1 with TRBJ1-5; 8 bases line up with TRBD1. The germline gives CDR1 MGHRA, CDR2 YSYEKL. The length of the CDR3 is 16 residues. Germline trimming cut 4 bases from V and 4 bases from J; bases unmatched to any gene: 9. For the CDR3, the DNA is TGCGCCAGCAGCCCGCACGACAGGGGTCGAAATCAGCCCCAGCATTTT. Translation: CASSPHDRGRNQPQHF.

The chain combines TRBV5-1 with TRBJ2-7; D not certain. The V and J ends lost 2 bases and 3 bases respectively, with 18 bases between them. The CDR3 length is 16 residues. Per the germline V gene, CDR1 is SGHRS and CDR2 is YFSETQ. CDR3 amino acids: CASSFPYTRQFYEQYF. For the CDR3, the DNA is TGCGCCAGCAGCTTTCCTTACACGCGGCAGTTCTACGAGCAGTACTTC. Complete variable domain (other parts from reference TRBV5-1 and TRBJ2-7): KAGVTQTPRYLIKTRGQQVTLSCSPISGHRSVSWYQQTPGQGLQFLFEYFSETQRNKGNFPGRFSGRQFSNSRSEMNVSTLELGDSALYLCASSFPYTRQFYEQYFGPGTRLTVT.

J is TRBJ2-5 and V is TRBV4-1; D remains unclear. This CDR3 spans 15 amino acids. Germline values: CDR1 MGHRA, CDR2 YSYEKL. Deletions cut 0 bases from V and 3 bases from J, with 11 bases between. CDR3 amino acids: CASSQEAEGKETQYF. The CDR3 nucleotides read TGCGCCAGCAGCCAAGAGGCGGAAGGTAAAGAGACCCAGTACTTC.

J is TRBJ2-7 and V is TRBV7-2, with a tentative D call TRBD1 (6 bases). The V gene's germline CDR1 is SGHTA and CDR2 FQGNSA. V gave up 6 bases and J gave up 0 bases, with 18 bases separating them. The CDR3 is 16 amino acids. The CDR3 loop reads CASSSGPGRGSYEQYF. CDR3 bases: TGTGCCAGCAGTTCCGGCCCGGGCAGGGGCTCCTACGAGCAGTACTTC.

CDR3 amino acids: CASSDLDRRTDTQYF. In DNA form, the CDR3 reads TGTGCCAGCAGCGACCTGGACAGGAGGACAGATACGCAGTATTTT. The gene calls are TRBV7-9 and TRBJ2-3, with 7 nucleotides matching TRBD1. The CDR3 runs to 15 residues. Trimming took 5 bases from V and 3 from J; bases not matched to a gene: 8. Germline V gene lookup returns CDR1 SEHNR and CDR2 FQNEAQ (reference sequence).

The CDR3 bases are TGTGCCAGCACCCGAGACCCCTCCGAGTACGAGCAGTACTTC. This translates into CASTRDPSEYEQYF. The chain is built from TRBV5-4 and TRBJ2-7; D call uncertain. The CDR3 has 14 residues. CDR1 and CDR2 (germline): SGHNT, YYREEE (reference sequence). The V end was cut by 6 bases, the J end by 4 bases, with 17 bases between.

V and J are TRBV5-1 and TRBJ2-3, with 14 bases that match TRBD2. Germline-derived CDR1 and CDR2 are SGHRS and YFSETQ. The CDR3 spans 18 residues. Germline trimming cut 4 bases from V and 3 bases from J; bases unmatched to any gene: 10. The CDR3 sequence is CASSGPGLAGVGTDTQYF. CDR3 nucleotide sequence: TGCGCCAGCAGCGGACCGGGACTAGCGGGGGTTGGGACAGATACGCAGTATTTT. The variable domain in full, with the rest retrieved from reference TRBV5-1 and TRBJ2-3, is KAGVTQTPRYLIKTRGQQVTLSCSPISGHRSVSWYQQTPGQGLQFLFEYFSETQRNKGNFPGRFSGRQFSNSRSEMNVSTLELGDSALYLCASSGPGLAGVGTDTQYFGPGTRLTVL.

For the CDR3, the DNA is TGTGCCAGCAGAAAGGCGGGACTAGCGGCCCACGAAGAGACCCAGTACTTC. Its protein product is CASRKAGLAAHEETQYF. This rearrangement joins TRBV4-2 to TRBJ2-5; 11 bases fit TRBD2. The CDR3 sequence is 17 residues long. Trimming took 6 bases from V and 3 from J; bases not matched to a gene: 12. CDR1 is LGHNA, CDR2 YNFKEQ, per germline.

This CDR3 is CASSMRGTYQPQHF. DNA of the CDR3: TGTGCCAGTAGTATGCGGGGGACTTATCAGCCCCAGCATTTT. The chain links TRBV19 to TRBJ1-5, with D maybe TRBD1 (5 bases). This CDR3 contains 14 residues. In germline, CDR1 is LNHDA, CDR2 SQIVND (reference sequence). Trimming cost V 3 bases and J 5 bases, with 11 bases left between them.

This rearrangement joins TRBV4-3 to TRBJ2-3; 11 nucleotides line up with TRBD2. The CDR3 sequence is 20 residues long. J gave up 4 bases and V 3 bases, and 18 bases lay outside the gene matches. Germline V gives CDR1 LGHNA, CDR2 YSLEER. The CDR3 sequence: CASSHGLAGGPLGIADTQYF. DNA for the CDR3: TGCGCCAGCAGCCACGGCCTAGCGGGGGGCCCCTTGGGGATAGCAGATACGCAGTATTTT.

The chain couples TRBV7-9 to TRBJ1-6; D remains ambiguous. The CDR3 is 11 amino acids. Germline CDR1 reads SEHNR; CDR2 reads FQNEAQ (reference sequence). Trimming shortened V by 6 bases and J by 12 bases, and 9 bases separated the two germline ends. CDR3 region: CASSPQLPLHF. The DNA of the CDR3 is TGTGCCAGCAGTCCCCAATTACCCCTCCACTTT.

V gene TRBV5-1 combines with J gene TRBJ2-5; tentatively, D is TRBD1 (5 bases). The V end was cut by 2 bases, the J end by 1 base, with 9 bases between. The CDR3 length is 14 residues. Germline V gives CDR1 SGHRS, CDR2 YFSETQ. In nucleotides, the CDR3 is TGCGCCAGCAGCTTTACAGGCCCCCAAGAGACCCAGTACTTC. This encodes CASSFTGPQETQYF.

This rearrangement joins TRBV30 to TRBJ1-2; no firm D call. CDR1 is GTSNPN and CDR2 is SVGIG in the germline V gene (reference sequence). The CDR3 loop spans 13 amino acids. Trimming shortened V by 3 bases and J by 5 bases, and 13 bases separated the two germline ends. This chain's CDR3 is CAWSTGKWYGYTF. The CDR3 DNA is TGTGCCTGGAGCACCGGGAAATGGTATGGCTACACCTTC.

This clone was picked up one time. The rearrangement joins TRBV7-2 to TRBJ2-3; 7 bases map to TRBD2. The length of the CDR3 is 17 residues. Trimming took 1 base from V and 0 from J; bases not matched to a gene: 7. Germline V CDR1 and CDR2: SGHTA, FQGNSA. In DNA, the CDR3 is TGTGCCAGCAGCTTAGTTCGGCTAGCGGAAAGCACAGATACGCAGTATTTT. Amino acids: CASSLVRLAESTDTQYF. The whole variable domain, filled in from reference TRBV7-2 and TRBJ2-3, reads GAGVSQSPSNKVTEKGKDVELRCDPISGHTALYWYRQSLGQGLEFLIYFQGNSAPDKSGLPSDRFSAERTGGSVSTLTIQRTQQEDSAVYLCASSLVRLAESTDTQYFGPGTRLTVL.

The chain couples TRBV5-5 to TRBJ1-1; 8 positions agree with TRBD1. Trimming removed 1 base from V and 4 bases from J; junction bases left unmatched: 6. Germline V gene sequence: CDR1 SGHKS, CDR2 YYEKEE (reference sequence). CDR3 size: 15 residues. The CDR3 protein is CASSLLRTGLTEAFF. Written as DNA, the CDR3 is TGTGCCAGCAGCTTGTTACGGACAGGGCTCACTGAAGCTTTCTTT.